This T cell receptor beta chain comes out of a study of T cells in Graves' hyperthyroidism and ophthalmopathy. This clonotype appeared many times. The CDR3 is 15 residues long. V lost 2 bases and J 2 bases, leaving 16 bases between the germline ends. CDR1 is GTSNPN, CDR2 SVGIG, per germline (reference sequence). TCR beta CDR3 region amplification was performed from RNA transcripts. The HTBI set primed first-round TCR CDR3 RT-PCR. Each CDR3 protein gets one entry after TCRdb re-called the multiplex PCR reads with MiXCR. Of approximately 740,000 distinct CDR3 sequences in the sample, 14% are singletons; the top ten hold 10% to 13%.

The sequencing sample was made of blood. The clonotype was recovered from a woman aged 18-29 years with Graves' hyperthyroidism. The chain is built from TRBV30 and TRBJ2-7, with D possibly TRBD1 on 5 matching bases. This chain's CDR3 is CAWSKKNKGPYEQYF. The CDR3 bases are TGTGCCTGGAGTAAGAAGAACAAGGGGCCCTACGAGCAGTACTTC.